This T cell receptor beta chain was recorded in a study of OX40 agonist ivuxolimab in advanced cancers. Sequencing used immunoSEQ multiplex PCR; TCRdb keeps in-frame clones, though not all of them. Found here are about 88,000 clones, around 85% of them singletons; the top ten hold roughly 0.22%. After removal of 10 bases from V and 5 bases from J, the junction contained 6 bases not matched to a gene. The CDR3 is made up of 12 amino acids. Per germline, CDR1 MNHNS and CDR2 SASEGT. The receptor comes from an adult with an advanced solid tumor such as melanoma, head and neck, liver or kidney cancer. The starting material was CD4+ or CD8+ T cells sorted from blood, obtained in a trial of the OX40 agonist ivuxolimab. The chain recombines TRBV6-1 with TRBJ2-7; TRBD1 matches 9 bases. DNA for the CDR3: TGTGCCACCTTTCGGACAGGGGACGAGCAGTACGTC. It is translated as CATFRTGDEQYV.